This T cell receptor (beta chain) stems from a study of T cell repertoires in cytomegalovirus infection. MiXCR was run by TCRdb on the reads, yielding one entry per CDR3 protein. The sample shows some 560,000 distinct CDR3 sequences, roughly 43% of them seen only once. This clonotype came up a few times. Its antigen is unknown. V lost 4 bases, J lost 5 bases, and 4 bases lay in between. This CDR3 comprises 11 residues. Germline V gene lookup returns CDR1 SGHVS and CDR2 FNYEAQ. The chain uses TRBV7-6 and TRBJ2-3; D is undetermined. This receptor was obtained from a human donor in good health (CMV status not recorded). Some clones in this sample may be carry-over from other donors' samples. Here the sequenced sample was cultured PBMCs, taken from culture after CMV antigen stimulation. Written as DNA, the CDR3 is TGTGCCAGCAGCTCGGAAGATACGCAGTATTTT. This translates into CASSSEDTQYF.